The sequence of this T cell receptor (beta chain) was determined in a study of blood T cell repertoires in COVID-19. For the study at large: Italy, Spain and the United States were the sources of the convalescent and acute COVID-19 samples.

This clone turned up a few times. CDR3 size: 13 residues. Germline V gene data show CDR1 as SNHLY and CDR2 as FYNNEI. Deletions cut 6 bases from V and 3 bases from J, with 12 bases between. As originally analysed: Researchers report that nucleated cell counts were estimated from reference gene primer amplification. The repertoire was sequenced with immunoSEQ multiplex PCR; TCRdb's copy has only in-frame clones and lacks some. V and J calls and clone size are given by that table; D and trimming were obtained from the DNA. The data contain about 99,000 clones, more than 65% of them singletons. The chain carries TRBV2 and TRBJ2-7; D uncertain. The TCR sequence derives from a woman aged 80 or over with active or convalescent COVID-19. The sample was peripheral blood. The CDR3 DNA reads TGTGCCAGCAGAACCAGACAAAACTACGAGCAGTACTTC. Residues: CASRTRQNYEQYF.